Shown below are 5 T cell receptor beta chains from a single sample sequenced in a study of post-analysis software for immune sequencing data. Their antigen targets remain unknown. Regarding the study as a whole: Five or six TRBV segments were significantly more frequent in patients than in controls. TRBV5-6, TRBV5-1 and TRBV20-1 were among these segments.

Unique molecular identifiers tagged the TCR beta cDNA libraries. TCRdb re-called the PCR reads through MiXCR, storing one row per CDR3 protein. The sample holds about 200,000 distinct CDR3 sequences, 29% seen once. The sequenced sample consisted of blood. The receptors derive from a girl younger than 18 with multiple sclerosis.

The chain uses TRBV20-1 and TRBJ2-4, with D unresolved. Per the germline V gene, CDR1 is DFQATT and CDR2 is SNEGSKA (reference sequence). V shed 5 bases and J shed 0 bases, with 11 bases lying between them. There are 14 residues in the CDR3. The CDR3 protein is CSAYGGLAKNIQYF. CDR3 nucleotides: TGCAGTGCTTACGGTGGTCTAGCCAAAAACATTCAGTACTTC.

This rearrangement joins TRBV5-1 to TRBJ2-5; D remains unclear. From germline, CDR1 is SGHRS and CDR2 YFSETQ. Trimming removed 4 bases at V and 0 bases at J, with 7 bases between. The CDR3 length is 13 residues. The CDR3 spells CASSPSYQETQYF. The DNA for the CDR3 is TGCGCCAGCAGCCCCTCGTACCAAGAGACCCAGTACTTC.

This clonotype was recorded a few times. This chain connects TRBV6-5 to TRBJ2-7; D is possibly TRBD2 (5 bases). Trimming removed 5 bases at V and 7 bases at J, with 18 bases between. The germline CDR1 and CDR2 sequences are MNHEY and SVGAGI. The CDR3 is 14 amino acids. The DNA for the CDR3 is TGTGCCAGCAGTCGATACCCGGCCCCGGGGGAGCAGTACTTC. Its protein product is CASSRYPAPGEQYF.

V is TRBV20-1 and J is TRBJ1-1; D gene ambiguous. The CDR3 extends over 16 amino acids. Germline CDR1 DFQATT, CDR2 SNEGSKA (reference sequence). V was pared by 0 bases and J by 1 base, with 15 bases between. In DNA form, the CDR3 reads TGCAGTGCTAGAGATCAGTCGGGCGGGTGGAACACTGAAGCTTTCTTT. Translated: CSARDQSGGWNTEAFF.

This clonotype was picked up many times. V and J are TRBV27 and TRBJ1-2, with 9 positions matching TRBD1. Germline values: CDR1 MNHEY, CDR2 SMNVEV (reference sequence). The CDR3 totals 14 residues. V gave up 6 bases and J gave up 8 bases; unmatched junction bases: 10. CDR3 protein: CASRPRDRVGGYTF. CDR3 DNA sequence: TGTGCCAGCAGACCCCGGGACAGGGTCGGCGGCTACACCTTC.